This T cell receptor (beta chain) was documented in a study of blood T cell repertoires in COVID-19. This table comes from immunoSEQ multiplex PCR, and its TCRdb copy is limited to in-frame clones, with some not included. Of over 95,000 clones in the sample, around 84% were seen once. CDR3 length equals 15 residues. V dropped 8 bases and J dropped 0 bases, with 14 bases sitting between them. Per the germline V gene, CDR1 is KGHSH and CDR2 is LQKENI. Sequenced: peripheral blood. The V and J genes are TRBV18 and TRBJ2-1; tentatively, D is TRBD1 (6 bases). This clonotype was obtained from a woman between 40 and 55 years old with acute or convalescent COVID-19. CDR3 in DNA: TGTGCCAGCGCCTACAGGGCAAGCTCCTACAATGAGCAGTTCTTC. This translates into CASAYRASSYNEQFF.